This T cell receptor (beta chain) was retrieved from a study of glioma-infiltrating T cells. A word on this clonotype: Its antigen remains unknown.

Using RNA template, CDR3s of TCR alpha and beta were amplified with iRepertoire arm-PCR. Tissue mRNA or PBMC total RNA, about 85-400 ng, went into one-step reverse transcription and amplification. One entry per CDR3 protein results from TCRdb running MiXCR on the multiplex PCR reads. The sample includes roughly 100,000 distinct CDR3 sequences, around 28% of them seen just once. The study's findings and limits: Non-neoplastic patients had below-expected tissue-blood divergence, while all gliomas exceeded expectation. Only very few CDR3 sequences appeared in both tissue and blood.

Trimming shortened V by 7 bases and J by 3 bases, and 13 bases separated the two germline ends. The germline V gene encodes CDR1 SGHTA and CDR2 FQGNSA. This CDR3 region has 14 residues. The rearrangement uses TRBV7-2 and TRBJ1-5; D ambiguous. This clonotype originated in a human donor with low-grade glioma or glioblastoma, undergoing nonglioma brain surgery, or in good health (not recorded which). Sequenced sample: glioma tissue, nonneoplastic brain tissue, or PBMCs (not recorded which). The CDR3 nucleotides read TGTGCCAGCATCCAGTCCGGATCCAATCAGCCCCAGCATTTT. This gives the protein CASIQSGSNQPQHF.